Each of the 7 T cell receptor beta chains below was sequenced from the same sample in a study of blood T cell repertoires in COVID-19. Assay used: immunoSEQ multiplex PCR; TCRdb lists only in-frame clones, some missing. The sample contains 250,000 to 300,000 clones, approximately 85% of which appear only once. Sequencing input: PBMCs or T cells enriched from blood (not recorded which). These receptors originate from a woman in her twenties or thirties who had recovered from COVID-19.

This chain connects TRBV15 to TRBJ2-3, with TRBD2 matching over 9 bases. V lost 0 bases to trimming and J lost 3 bases; unmatched junction nucleotides: 16. Per germline, CDR1 LNHNV and CDR2 YYDKDF (reference sequence). This CDR3 comprises 20 residues. The CDR3 region has the DNA TGTGCCACCAGCAGAGATCCCCGCCTAGCGGGAACCGAAATAACAGATACGCAGTATTTT. Amino acid sequence: CATSRDPRLAGTEITDTQYF.

This chain uses TRBV10-2 with TRBJ2-5; 7 nucleotides align to TRBD2. The CDR3 runs 16 residues. Per germline, CDR1 WSHSY and CDR2 SAAADI. The junction had 12 bases not matched to a gene; V was cut back by 3 bases and J by 5 bases. The CDR3 loop reads CASSETSAGLRETQYF. The CDR3 DNA reads as TGCGCCAGCAGTGAAACCTCAGCGGGGTTGCGCGAGACCCAGTACTTC.

The V call is TRBV24-1, the J call TRBJ2-2; 9 bases are a match to TRBD2. CDR3 length: 17 amino acids. Germline values: CDR1 KGHDR, CDR2 SFDVKD. With V trimmed by 0 bases and J by 10 bases, 11 bases remained unmatched. DNA for the CDR3: TGTGCCACCAGTGATTTGCGTGGCGGGGGGGAAAAGGTGGAGCTGTTTTTT. Its translation is CATSDLRGGGEKVELFF.

The chain joins TRBV27 to TRBJ2-3; perhaps TRBD1 as D (6 bases). Germline assignment: CDR1 MNHEY and CDR2 SMNVEV (reference sequence). V gave up 3 bases and J gave up 3 bases, with 13 bases separating them. CDR3 size: 15 residues. The CDR3 DNA sequence: TGTGCCAGCAGTTTGGCAGGGGTCGGAACAGATACGCAGTATTTT. Translation: CASSLAGVGTDTQYF.

This chain uses TRBV9 with TRBJ2-3, with TRBD2 as a possible D gene (5 bases). Per germline, CDR1 SGDLS and CDR2 YYNGEE. The CDR3 length is 13 residues. The V end lost 3 bases, the J end lost 1 base, and 6 bases lay between the germline ends. The CDR3 bases are TGTGCCAGCAGCGGTAGCGGCACAGATACGCAGTATTTT. Amino acid sequence: CASSGSGTDTQYF.

This sequence joins TRBV30 and TRBJ1-2, with 9 bases identical to TRBD1. The CDR3 sequence is 13 residues long. The V gene's germline CDR1 is GTSNPN and CDR2 SVGIG (reference sequence). Trimming took 3 bases from V and 5 from J; bases not matched to a gene: 4. The CDR3 DNA is TGTGCCTGGAGCTGGGACAGGGTTTATGGCTACACCTTC. Translation: CAWSWDRVYGYTF.

This clone occurred once. The V and J genes are TRBV7-9 and TRBJ2-4; tentative D call: TRBD2 (5 bases). The V end was cut by 0 bases, the J end by 8 bases, with 11 bases between. Per germline, CDR1 SEHNR and CDR2 FQNEAQ (reference sequence). The CDR3 totals 14 residues. CDR3 amino acids: CASSLARGQDIQYF. In DNA form, the CDR3 reads TGTGCCAGCAGCTTAGCCCGAGGGCAGGACATTCAGTACTTC. Based on the CDR3 plus reference TRBV7-9 and TRBJ2-4, the full variable domain is DTGVSQNPRHKITKRGQNVTFRCDPISEHNRLYWYRQTLGQGPEFLTYFQNEAQLEKSRLLSDRFSAERPKGSFSTLEIQRTEQGDSAMYLCASSLARGQDIQYFGAGTRLSVL.